This T cell receptor beta chain was retrieved from a study of blood T cell repertoires in COVID-19. Overall study: Acute and convalescent COVID-19 samples came from the United States, Italy and Spain.

The age range of participants was 18 to 89 years, with residence in about two dozen US areas. Cohorts were based on clinical histories the participants reported. Germline V lookup: CDR1 SGHTA, CDR2 FQGNSA. With V trimmed by 5 bases and J by 2 bases, 7 bases remained unmatched. This CDR3 region has 16 residues. How the authors handled the data: By means of reference gene primer amplification, nucleated cell counts were estimated. Clones were read by immunoSEQ multiplex PCR, and TCRdb kept only the in-frame ones, dropping some. The V and J calls and clone size are taken from that table; D and trimming were inferred from the DNA. The sample has about 220,000 clones, about 79% seen once. This clone was recorded a few times.

Sequenced sample: PBMCs or T cells enriched from blood (not recorded which). This clonotype was obtained from a woman aged 40 to 55 with acute COVID-19. V gene TRBV7-2 combines with J gene TRBJ2-1; 9 nucleotides align to TRBD1. This chain's CDR3 is CASSKQGAGTYNEQFF. The CDR3, as DNA: TGTGCCAGCAGCAAACAGGGGGCTGGCACCTACAATGAGCAGTTCTTC.